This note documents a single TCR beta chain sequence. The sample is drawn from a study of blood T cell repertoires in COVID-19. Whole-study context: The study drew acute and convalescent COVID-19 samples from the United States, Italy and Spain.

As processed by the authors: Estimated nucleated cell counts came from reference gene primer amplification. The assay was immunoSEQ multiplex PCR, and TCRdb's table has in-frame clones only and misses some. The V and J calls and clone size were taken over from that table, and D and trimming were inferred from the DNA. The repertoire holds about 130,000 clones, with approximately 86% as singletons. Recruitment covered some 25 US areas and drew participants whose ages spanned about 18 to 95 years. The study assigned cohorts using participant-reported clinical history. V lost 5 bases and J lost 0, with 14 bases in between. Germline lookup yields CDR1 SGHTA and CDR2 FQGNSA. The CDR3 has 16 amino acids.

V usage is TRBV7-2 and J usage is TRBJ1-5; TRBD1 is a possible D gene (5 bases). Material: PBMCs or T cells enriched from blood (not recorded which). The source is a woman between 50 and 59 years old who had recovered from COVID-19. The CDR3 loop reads CASSPRPGDSNQPQHF. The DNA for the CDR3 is TGTGCCAGCAGCCCCCGCCCGGGGGATAGCAATCAGCCCCAGCATTTT.